The sequence of this T cell receptor beta chain was determined in a study of cytomegalovirus exposure and HLA in healthy donors. Concerning this clone itself: Its antigen is not known.

Researchers ran the PCR with 60 Vbeta and 13 Jbeta primers. Libraries were prepared by immunoSEQ multiplex PCR; TCRdb keeps only in-frame clonotypes and omits some of them. The sample holds 100,000 to 150,000 clones, roughly 80% seen once. Germline-derived CDR1 and CDR2 are GTSNPN and SVGIG (reference sequence). This CDR3 contains 13 residues. With V trimmed by 7 bases and J by 0 bases, 4 bases remained unmatched. Study-level results: Later, TCR association rates were found to vary by HLA locus, highest for DRB1 and lowest for HLA-C. The study recorded over 150 TCR beta chains that were cytomegalovirus-associated.

The clonotype originates from a boy aged 5 to 17 in good health and CMV-seronegative. The J gene is TRBJ2-7, the V gene TRBV30, with 9 bases fitting TRBD1. Sample: PBMCs. The CDR3 reads CASGQGNSYEQYF. The DNA for the CDR3 is TGTGCCTCGGGACAGGGAAACTCCTACGAGCAGTACTTC.